This TCR beta chain is drawn from a study of spatial heterogeneity in lung cancer. Overall study: The average count in raw reads for each unique TCR and UMI combination exceeded eight appearances.

The CDR3 has 17 residues. The germline CDR1 and CDR2 sequences are MGHDK and SYGVNS. V was shortened by 0 bases and J by 8 bases, with 19 bases between the two germline ends. Every TCR cDNA molecule bore its own unique molecular identifier. TCRdb analysed the 5' RACE reads with MiXCR anew, one entry per CDR3 protein. The data hold about 47,000 distinct CDR3 sequences, with roughly 10% observed a single time. This clonotype occurred a few times. The time point is: sample taken at primary tumor resection. Whole RNA came from tumor, nontumor lung or frozen PBMC and was sequenced without being sorted. The gene calls are TRBV25-1 and TRBJ1-4, with TRBD1 as a possible D gene (5 bases). The receptor was isolated from a female donor with early-stage non-small cell lung cancer. Sequencing used PBMCs, obtained at surgery. DNA of the CDR3: TGTGCCAGCAGTGAATATGCCCCTCGGGGGGGGACGGAAAAACTGTTTTTT. This sequence encodes CASSEYAPRGGTEKLFF.